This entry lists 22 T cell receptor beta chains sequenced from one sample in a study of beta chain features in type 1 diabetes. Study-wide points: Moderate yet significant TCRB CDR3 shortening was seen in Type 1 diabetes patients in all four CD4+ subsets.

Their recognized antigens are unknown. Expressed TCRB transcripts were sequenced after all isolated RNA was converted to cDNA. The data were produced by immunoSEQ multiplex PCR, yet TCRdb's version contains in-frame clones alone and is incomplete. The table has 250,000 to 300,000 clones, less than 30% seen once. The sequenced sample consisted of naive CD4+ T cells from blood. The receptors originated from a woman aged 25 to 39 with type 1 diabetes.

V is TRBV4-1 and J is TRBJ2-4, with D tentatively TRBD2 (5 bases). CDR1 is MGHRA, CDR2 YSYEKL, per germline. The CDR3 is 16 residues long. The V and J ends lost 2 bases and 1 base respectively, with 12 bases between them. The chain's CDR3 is CASSQSLGVAKNIQYF. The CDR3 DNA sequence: TGCGCCAGCAGCCAATCCCTCGGGGTCGCCAAAAACATTCAGTACTTC.

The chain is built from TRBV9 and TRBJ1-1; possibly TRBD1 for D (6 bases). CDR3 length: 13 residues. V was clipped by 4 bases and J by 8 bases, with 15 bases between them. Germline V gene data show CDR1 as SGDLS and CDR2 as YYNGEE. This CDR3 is CASSQVTGTEAFF. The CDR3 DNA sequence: TGTGCCAGCAGCCAGGTCACCGGGACAGAAGCTTTCTTT.

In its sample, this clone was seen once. The CDR3 is CASSYHSGAYEQYF. CDR3 DNA sequence: TGTGCCAGCAGTTACCATAGCGGAGCCTACGAGCAGTACTTC. This sequence joins TRBV6-5 and TRBJ2-7, with D possibly matching TRBD2 (6 bases). Germline CDR1 and CDR2: MNHEY and SVGAGI. V shed 2 bases and J shed 2 bases, with 10 bases lying between them. This CDR3 is 14 amino acids long.

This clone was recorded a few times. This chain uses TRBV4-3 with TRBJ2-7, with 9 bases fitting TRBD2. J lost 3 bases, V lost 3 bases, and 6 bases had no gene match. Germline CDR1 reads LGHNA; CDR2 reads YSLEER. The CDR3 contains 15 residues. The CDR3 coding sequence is TGCGCCAGCAGCCACCGGGTAGCGGGAGTCTACGAGCAGTACTTC. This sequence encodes CASSHRVAGVYEQYF.

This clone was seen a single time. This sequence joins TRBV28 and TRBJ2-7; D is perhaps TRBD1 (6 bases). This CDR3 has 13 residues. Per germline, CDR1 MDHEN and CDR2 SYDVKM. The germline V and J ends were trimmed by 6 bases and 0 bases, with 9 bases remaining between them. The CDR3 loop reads CASSRTVSYEQYF. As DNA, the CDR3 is TGTGCCAGCAGCCGGACAGTCTCCTACGAGCAGTACTTC.

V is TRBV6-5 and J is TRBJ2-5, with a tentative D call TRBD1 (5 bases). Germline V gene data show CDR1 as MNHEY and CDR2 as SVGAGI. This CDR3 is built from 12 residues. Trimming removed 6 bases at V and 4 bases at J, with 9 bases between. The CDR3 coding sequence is TGTGCCAGCAGATCCCAGGGAGAGACCCAGTACTTC. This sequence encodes CASRSQGETQYF.

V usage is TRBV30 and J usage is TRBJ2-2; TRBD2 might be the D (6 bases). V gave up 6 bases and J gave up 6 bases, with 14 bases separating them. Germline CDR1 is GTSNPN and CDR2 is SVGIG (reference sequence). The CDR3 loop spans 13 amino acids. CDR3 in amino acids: CACPFGGPGELFF. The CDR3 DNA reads TGTGCCTGCCCCTTCGGAGGGCCCGGGGAGCTGTTTTTT.

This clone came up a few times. The CDR3 nucleotides are TGCGCCAGCTGGCGTCTAGCGGGAGCAGTGAGGGAGACCCAGTACTTC. Translated: CASWRLAGAVRETQYF. V is TRBV5-1 and J is TRBJ2-5, with 10 bases fitting TRBD2. The germline V gene encodes CDR1 SGHRS and CDR2 YFSETQ. The ends lost 7 bases at V and 5 bases at J; junction bases unmatched: 14. The CDR3 has 16 amino acids. The full variable domain, completed using reference TRBV5-1 and TRBJ2-5, is KAGVTQTPRYLIKTRGQQVTLSCSPISGHRSVSWYQQTPGQGLQFLFEYFSETQRNKGNFPGRFSGRQFSNSRSEMNVSTLELGDSALYLCASWRLAGAVRETQYFGPGTRLLVL.

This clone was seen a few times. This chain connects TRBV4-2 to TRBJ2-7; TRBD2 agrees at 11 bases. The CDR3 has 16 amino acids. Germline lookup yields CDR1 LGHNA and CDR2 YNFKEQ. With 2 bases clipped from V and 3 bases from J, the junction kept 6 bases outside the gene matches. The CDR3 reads CASSQQTSGIGYEQYF. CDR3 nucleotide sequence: TGTGCCAGCAGCCAACAGACTAGCGGGATTGGCTACGAGCAGTACTTC.

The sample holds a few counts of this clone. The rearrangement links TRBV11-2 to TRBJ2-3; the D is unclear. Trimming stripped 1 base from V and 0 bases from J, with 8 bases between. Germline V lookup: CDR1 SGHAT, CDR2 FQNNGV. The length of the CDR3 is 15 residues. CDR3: CASSLALGSTDTQYF. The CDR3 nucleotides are TGTGCCAGCAGCTTAGCTCTCGGGAGCACAGATACGCAGTATTTT.

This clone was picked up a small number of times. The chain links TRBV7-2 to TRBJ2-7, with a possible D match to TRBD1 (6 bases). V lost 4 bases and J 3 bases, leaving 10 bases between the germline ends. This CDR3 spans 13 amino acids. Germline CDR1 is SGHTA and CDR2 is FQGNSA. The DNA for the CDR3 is TGTGCCAGCAGCTCATTACAGGGCTACGAGCAGTACTTC. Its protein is CASSSLQGYEQYF.

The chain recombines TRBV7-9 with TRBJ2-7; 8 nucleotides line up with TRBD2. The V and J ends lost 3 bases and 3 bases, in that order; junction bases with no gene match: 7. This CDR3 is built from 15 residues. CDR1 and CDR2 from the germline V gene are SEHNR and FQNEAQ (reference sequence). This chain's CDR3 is CASSFRGGPIYEQYF. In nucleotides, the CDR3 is TGTGCCAGCAGCTTCCGGGGGGGCCCGATCTACGAGCAGTACTTC.

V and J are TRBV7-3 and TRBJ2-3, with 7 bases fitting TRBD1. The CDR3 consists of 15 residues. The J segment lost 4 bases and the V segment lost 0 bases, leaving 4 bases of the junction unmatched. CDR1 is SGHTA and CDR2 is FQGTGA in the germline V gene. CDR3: CASSLTRDSSDTQYF. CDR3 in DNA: TGTGCCAGCAGCTTAACCCGGGACAGTTCAGATACGCAGTATTTT.

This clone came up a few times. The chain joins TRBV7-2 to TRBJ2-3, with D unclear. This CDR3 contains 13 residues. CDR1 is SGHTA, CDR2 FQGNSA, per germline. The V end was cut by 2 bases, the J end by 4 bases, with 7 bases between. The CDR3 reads CASSLYSADTQYF. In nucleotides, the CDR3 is TGTGCCAGCAGCTTATATTCCGCAGATACGCAGTATTTT.

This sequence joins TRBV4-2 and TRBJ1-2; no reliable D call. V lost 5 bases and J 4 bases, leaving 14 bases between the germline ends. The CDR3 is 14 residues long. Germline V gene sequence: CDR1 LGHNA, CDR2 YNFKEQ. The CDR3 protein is CASSYNGETYGYTF. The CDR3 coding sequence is TGTGCCAGCAGCTACAATGGGGAGACCTATGGCTACACCTTC.

CDR3: CASSQALPTGELFF. The CDR3 nucleotides are TGCGCCAGCAGCCAAGCCCTTCCCACCGGGGAGCTGTTTTTT. The chain is built from TRBV4-1 and TRBJ2-2; D not certain. The germline CDR1 and CDR2 sequences are MGHRA and YSYEKL. The CDR3 loop spans 14 amino acids. Trimming removed 1 base from V and 4 bases from J, with 7 bases in between.

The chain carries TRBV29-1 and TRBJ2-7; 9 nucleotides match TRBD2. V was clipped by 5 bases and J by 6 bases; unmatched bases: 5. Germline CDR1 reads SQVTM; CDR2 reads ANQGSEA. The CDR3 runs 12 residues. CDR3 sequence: CSVSAGGGEQYF. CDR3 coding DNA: TGCAGCGTTTCGGCGGGAGGGGGCGAGCAGTACTTC.

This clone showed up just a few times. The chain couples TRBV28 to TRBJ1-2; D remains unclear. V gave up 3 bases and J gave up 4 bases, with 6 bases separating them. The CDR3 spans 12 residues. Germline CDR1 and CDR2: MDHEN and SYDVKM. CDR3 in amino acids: CASSFSSYGYTF. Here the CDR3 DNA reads TGTGCCAGCAGTTTTAGCAGCTATGGCTACACCTTC.

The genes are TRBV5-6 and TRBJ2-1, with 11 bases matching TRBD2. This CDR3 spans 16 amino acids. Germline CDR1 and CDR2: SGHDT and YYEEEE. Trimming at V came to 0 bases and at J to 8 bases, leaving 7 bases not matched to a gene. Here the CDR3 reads CASSLALAGGSYEQFF. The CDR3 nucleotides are TGTGCCAGCAGCTTGGCGCTAGCGGGAGGAAGTTATGAGCAGTTCTTC.

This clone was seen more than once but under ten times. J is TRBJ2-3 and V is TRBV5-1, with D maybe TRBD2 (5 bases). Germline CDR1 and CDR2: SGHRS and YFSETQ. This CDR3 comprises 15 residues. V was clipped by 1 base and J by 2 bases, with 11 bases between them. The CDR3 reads CASSLIPGITDTQYF. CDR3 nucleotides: TGCGCCAGCAGCTTGATTCCGGGAATCACAGATACGCAGTATTTT. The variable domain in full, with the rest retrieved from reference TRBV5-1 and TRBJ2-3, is KAGVTQTPRYLIKTRGQQVTLSCSPISGHRSVSWYQQTPGQGLQFLFEYFSETQRNKGNFPGRFSGRQFSNSRSEMNVSTLELGDSALYLCASSLIPGITDTQYFGPGTRLTVL.

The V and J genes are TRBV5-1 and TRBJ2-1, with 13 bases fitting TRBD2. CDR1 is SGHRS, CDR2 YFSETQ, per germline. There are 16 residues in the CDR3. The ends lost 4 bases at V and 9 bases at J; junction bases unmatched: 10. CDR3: CASSPETSGRYGEQFF. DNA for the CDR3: TGCGCCAGCAGCCCGGAGACTAGCGGGAGGTACGGTGAGCAGTTCTTC.

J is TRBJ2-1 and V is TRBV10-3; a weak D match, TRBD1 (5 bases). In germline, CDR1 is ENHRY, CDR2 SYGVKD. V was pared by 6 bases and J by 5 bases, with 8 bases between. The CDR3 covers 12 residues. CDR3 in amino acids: CAISLQDNEQFF. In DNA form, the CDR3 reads TGTGCCATCAGCCTACAGGACAATGAGCAGTTCTTC.